This T cell receptor (beta chain) was sequenced during a study of early stage breast cancer tumors. Findings and limits, study-wide: Tumor and normal breast were distinguished via blood comparison in most of the 16 patients. Tumors had approximately 2.5-fold higher T cell density and higher clonality than adjacent normal breast tissue. Enriched TCRB sequences shared across patients were mostly commonly generated sequences.

TCRdb's copy holds only in-frame clones and misses some; the assay was immunoSEQ multiplex PCR. The table lists about 34,000 clones, 74% of them singletons, with around 10% in the top ten. Remarks on this clone: Its target is not known.

Tumor samples used roughly 20-50 mg of diced tissue. Input material: breast tumor tissue. This TCR came from a person aged 30 to 40 with breast cancer.

The CDR3 is CSVETGKSTGELFF. The CDR3 nucleotides are TGCAGCGTTGAAACCGGCAAATCCACCGGGGAGCTGTTTTTT. The chain joins TRBV29-1 to TRBJ2-2; D gene uncertain. CDR3 size: 14 residues. Germline V gene lookup returns CDR1 SQVTM and CDR2 ANQGSEA. V lost 2 bases and J 4 bases, leaving 11 bases between the germline ends.